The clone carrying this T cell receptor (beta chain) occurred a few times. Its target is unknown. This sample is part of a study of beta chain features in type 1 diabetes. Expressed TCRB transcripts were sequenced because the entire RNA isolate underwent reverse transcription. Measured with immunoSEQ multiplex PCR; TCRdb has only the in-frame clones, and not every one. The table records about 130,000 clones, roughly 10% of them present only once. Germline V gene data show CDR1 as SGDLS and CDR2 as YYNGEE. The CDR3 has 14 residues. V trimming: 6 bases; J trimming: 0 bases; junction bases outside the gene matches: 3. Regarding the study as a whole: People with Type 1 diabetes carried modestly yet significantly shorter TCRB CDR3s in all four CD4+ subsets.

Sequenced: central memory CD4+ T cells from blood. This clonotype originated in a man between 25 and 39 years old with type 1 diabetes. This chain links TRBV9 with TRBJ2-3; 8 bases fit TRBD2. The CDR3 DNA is TGTGCCAGCAATAGCGGGGAAAGCACAGATACGCAGTATTTT. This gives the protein CASNSGESTDTQYF.